This T cell receptor beta chain was captured by sequencing in a study of metastatic and nonmetastatic thyroid tumors. All patients reached thyroid surgery having received no treatment beforehand. Study-wide findings and caveats: According to reports, the diversity of TCR beta was significantly higher in malignant thyroid tumors than in benign nodules, and this held in both blood and tumor samples.

TCRdb re-called the PCR reads via MiXCR. The sample contains 13,000 to 15,000 clones, just under 30% of which appear only once. Trimming pared 0 bases from V and 0 bases from J, leaving 6 bases between. The CDR3 sequence is 15 residues long. CDR1 is LGHNA and CDR2 is YSLEER in the germline V gene. On this clone itself: Antigen specificity is unknown.

The specimen was blood. The chain couples TRBV4-3 to TRBJ1-5; D gene unclear. This TCR was sampled from a female donor with papillary thyroid cancer or a benign thyroid nodule (not recorded which). Some clones in this sample may be carry-over from other donors' samples. CDR3 sequence reads: CASSQERASNQPQHF. CDR3 DNA sequence: TGCGCCAGCAGCCAAGAAAGGGCTAGCAATCAGCCCCAGCATTTT.